A single TCR beta chain is shown here with its context. What this receptor recognizes is not known. Within one base of it there is no much larger clone, and no base qualities were kept. The sample is drawn from a study of blood T cells in healthy people across ages (dated by TCRdb to the mid-2010s). About the study as a whole: In model experiments, template switching captured roughly one uniquely barcoded TCR beta cDNA molecule for every two T cells. The study analyzed two additional independent replicas of 1 million unique cDNA reads from the same blood draw for two donors, one aged 18 to 30 and one aged 80 or older. Donors were grouped into four age groups: young (average roughly 16 years), middle-aged (under 40), aged (62) and long-lived (around 80). The study measured age-related changes in TCR beta repertoire diversity using deep sequencing normalized with unique cDNA molecular identifiers. Overall results and qualifications from the work: Because donor CMV infection status was unknown, age-related changes in expanded clonotypes were potentially confounded. A strong correlation was found between observed TCR beta diversity and the percentage of naive T cells measured by flow cytometry. Estimates of total diversity based on one million sequenced T cells were regarded as lower bounds and as underestimates. Because profiling used bulk unsorted PBMCs, naive and antigen-experienced compartments could not be compared conclusively. Compared with the aged group, more naive CD4+ T cells, fewer expanded clones and increased TCR diversity were shown by the long-lived group, suggesting age selection. Observed TCR beta diversity per million T cells fell roughly linearly with age, and a significant reduction was already apparent by age roughly 41.

The method behind the library was 5' RACE. Sequenced on an Illumina HiSeq 2500. A second PCR of about 6 to 11 cycles was performed with a sample-barcoded 5' primer and a J-beta primer mix. A unique molecular identifier was introduced onto each TCR beta cDNA molecule by a template-switch 5' adaptor carrying 12 random nucleotides. Each sample yielded at least 3 million CDR3-containing paired-end reads. The Mint cDNA synthesis kit, primed by a TRBC-specific oligonucleotide, was used to synthesize first-strand cDNA from all RNA. After uracil-DNA glycosylase treatment, a first 18-cycle PCR used universal primers M1SS and BC2_uni_R on all cDNA. The authors' analysis ran thus. For normalization, 1 million high-quality reads were randomly selected from each sample, with every read carrying a distinct molecular identifier. Reads sharing molecular identifiers were discarded rather than binned into consensus sequences. CDR3 identification, clonotype clustering and error correction used MiTCR with a Q25 quality threshold and the strictest error-elimination algorithm. A nonparametric unseen species model with Euler transformation was used to estimate a lower bound on total TCR beta diversity. TCRdb passed the public sequencing reads through fastp at Q25 and MiXCR, retaining productive beta sequences. Merged by CDR3 protein, the rows form single entries marked with the most common genes and DNA. The V and J calls and clone size are TCRdb's, not the authors'. The table for this sample lists 700,000 to 900,000 distinct CDR3 sequences; around 25% of them were counted only once. Clones ranked in the top ten supply about 3% of the sample.

The donors were roughly 39 Caucasian individuals from Russia, aged roughly 6 to 100 years, who were systemically healthy. Ten milliliters of peripheral blood were collected from each donor into EDTA-treated Vacutainer tubes. Ficoll-Paque density-gradient centrifugation was used to isolate PBMCs, with at least 7 million per sample. Trizol reagent was used to extract total RNA from PBMCs, with at least 5 micrograms per sample. The percentages of naive CD45RAhigh/CD27high T cells were determined by flow cytometry on a PBMC aliquot from every donor. Unmatched junction bases come to 5, with V trimmed by 0 bases and J by 2 bases. Based on the germline V gene (reference sequence), the CDR1 and CDR2 sequences are DFQATT and SNEGSKA. From the cysteine through the phenylalanine, the CDR3 covers 16 amino acids. Only CDR3 DNA is held: 48 bases, read in frame from base 1. These records were also assigned to another study, of T cells of mothers and their children. The second publication reports: Donors were nine systemically healthy Caucasian individuals: three mothers and their six children. cDNA synthesis consumed the entire amount of extracted RNA, loaded at approximately 1.6 ug RNA in each 15 ul reaction. In the second PCR, the M1S primer added sample barcodes and 2-4 random nucleotides. Over 8.5 million TCR beta CDR3 reads were obtained for each mother, and around 2.7 million reads were obtained for each child. Thymic selection shapes the output of TCR recombination in a similar way in related and unrelated pairs, and inherited differences have a minor effect. Normalized repertoire overlap in related mother-child pairs was always slightly higher than in unrelated mother-child pairs, but the difference was never significant. No persistent microchimeric T cell clones were found, with a detection sensitivity of 80 to 100 clones per million clonotypes. In the study, deep NGS was used to compare the TCR beta repertoires of mothers and children, and features distinguishing related mother-child pairs from unrelated individuals were sought. On average, the children were 11 +/- 4 years old, while the mothers were approximately 41 +/- 4 years old. Libraries were sequenced on Illumina HiSeq 2000 with 100+100 nt paired-end reads after adapter ligation with NEBNext reagents. To prevent cross-contamination, the mother and child libraries were prepared one month apart and sequenced in separate runs. Each donor had between roughly 450,000 and 2,300,000 distinct TCR beta clonotypes identified. Naive TCR beta clonotypes were estimated from low-frequency clonotypes matched to each donor's FACS-determined naive share, without sorting.

The sequence derives from a boy under 18 in good health. Rearrangement joined TRBV20-1 to TRBJ2-1; 9 bases in between match TRBD2. The sample was blood. The CDR3 amino acid sequence is: CSARDSGGSPYNEQFF. The DNA is TGCAGTGCTAGAGATAGCGGGGGAAGCCCCTACAATGAGCAGTTCTTC.